This T cell receptor beta chain was captured in a study of cytomegalovirus exposure and HLA in healthy donors. 60 Vbeta and 13 Jbeta primers were used in PCR. Sequenced by immunoSEQ multiplex PCR; TCRdb stores in-frame clones only, minus some. The top ten clones hold just over 2% of a sample with about 190,000 clones, approximately 81% of them seen once. Looked up from germline, CDR1 is SGHTA and CDR2 is FQGNSA. CDR3 size: 15 residues. With 0 bases removed from V and 2 bases from J, the gap between germline ends came to 11 bases. Sequencing used PBMCs. The TCR sequence derives from a woman aged 18-30 years in good health and CMV-seropositive. The gene calls are TRBV7-2 and TRBJ2-7; D perhaps matches TRBD2 (6 bases). The CDR3 region is CASSLAPRGTYEQYF. The CDR3 bases are TGTGCCAGCAGCTTAGCCCCACGGGGGACCTACGAGCAGTACTTC.